This paragraph covers one TCR beta chain sequence. The target antigen is unknown. The germline V gene encodes CDR1 SGHDN and CDR2 FVKESK. The CDR3 is made up of 15 amino acids. The V segment lost 4 bases and the J segment 6 bases; nucleotides outside the gene matches: 6. The sample belongs to a study of OX40 agonist ivuxolimab in advanced cancers. The overall study: Earlier treatment with anti-PD-1, anti-PD-L1 or anti-CTLA-4 was permitted, and 35% to 40% had received some. Three patients showed partial responses: one hepatocellular carcinoma and two cutaneous melanoma cases. Notes on the study in general: At 0.1 to 3.0 mg/kg, CD4+ and CD8+ blood T cells expanded clonally by week 6.

Clones were read by immunoSEQ multiplex PCR, and TCRdb kept only the in-frame ones, dropping some. The table lists about 92,000 clones, 91% of them singletons. The chain links TRBV14 to TRBJ2-1, with 10 bases fitting TRBD2. Source: CD4+ or CD8+ T cells sorted from blood, taken in a trial of the OX40 agonist ivuxolimab. The sequence was obtained from an adult with an advanced solid tumor such as melanoma, head and neck, liver or kidney cancer. CDR3 nucleotides: TGTGCCAGCAGCCTTACTAGCGGGAAGGGCAATGAGCAGTTCTTC. It codes for CASSLTSGKGNEQFF.